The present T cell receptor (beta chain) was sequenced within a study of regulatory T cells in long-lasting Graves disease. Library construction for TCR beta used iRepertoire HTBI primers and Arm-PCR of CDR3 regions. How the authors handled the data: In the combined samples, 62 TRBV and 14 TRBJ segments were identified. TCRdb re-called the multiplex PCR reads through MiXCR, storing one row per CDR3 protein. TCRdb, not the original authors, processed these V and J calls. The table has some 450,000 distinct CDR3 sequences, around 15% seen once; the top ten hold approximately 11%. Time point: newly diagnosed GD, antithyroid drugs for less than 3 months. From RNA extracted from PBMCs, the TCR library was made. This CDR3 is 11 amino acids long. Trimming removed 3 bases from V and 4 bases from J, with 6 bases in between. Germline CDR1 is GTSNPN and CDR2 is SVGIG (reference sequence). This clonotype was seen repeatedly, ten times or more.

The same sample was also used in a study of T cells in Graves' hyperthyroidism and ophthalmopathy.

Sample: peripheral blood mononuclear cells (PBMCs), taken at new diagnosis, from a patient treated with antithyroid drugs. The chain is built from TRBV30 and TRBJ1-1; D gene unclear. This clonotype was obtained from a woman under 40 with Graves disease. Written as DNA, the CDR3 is TGTGCCTGGAGGTCACTCACTGAAGCTTTCTTT. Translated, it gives CAWRSLTEAFF.